The 21 T cell receptor beta chains given below trace back to one sample, sequenced in a study of CD4 T cells in relation to SARS-CoV-2 and coronaviruses. TCRdb keeps only in-frame clones here, not all; method: immunoSEQ multiplex PCR. This table holds approximately 50,000 clones, just over 90% found once. The sequencing sample was made of naive CD4+ T cells from PBMCs. Subset specified: naive CD4+ T cells isolated by negative enrichment. These receptors all stem from an adult with COVID-19.

V usage is TRBV18 and J usage is TRBJ2-1; no clear D. V was shortened by 4 bases and J by 12 bases, with 10 bases between the two germline ends. This CDR3 has 11 amino acids. Germline V CDR1 and CDR2: KGHSH, LQKENI. CDR3 nucleotide sequence: TGTGCCAGCTCACTGGGATCAGGGCAGTTCTTC. It yields the protein CASSLGSGQFF.

V usage is TRBV5-4 and J usage is TRBJ1-4; 8 positions match TRBD1. Trimming cost V 4 bases and J 3 bases; bases outside gene matches: 5. The CDR3 extends over 15 amino acids. From germline, CDR1 is SGHNT and CDR2 YYREEE (reference sequence). In nucleotides, the CDR3 is TGTGCCAGCAGCGTGACAGGGGCGTCTAATGAAAAACTGTTTTTT. Residues: CASSVTGASNEKLFF.

The V and J genes are TRBV9 and TRBJ1-4; 11 bases agree with TRBD1. Germline V gene sequence: CDR1 SGDLS, CDR2 YYNGEE. The CDR3 is 16 amino acids. The junction had 7 bases not matched to a gene; V was cut back by 7 bases and J by 2 bases. This chain's CDR3 is CASGTGGYWTNEKLFF. The CDR3 bases are TGTGCCAGCGGGACAGGGGGTTATTGGACTAATGAAAAACTGTTTTTT.

V is TRBV4-3 and J is TRBJ2-1, with TRBD2 matching over 9 bases. V shed 0 bases and J 8 bases; nucleotides not matched to a gene: 17. The V gene's germline CDR1 is LGHNA and CDR2 YSLEER. CDR3 length equals 19 residues. The CDR3 bases are TGCGCCAGCAGCCAAGATGGGATGTTTAATAGCGGGAGAAGGGATGAGCAGTTCTTC. Protein: CASSQDGMFNSGRRDEQFF.

The chain uses TRBV5-4 and TRBJ1-6; a weak D match, TRBD1 (5 bases). CDR3 length: 16 amino acids. The ends were cut back, 0 bases at V and 5 bases at J, with 12 bases in the middle. Germline V gene data show CDR1 as SGHNT and CDR2 as YYREEE (reference sequence). The CDR3 reads CASSLVGGFDNSPLHF. DNA for the CDR3: TGTGCCAGCAGCTTGGTTGGGGGGTTCGATAATTCACCCCTCCACTTT.

The chain employs TRBV9 and TRBJ2-3; 8 bases fit TRBD2. CDR1 SGDLS and CDR2 YYNGEE come from the germline V gene. The V segment lost 4 bases and the J segment 2 bases; nucleotides outside the gene matches: 24. CDR3 length: 21 residues. CDR3 sequence reads: CASSPFLAGGPNSLLTDTQYF. The CDR3 bases are TGTGCCAGCAGCCCCTTTCTGGCGGGAGGCCCAAACTCCCTCCTCACAGATACGCAGTATTTT.

The chain couples TRBV20-1 to TRBJ2-5; 9 bases fit TRBD2. J lost 0 bases, V lost 3 bases, and 5 bases had no gene match. Germline lookup yields CDR1 DFQATT and CDR2 SNEGSKA (reference sequence). This CDR3 has 15 residues. The CDR3 reads CSASPASGDQETQYF. The CDR3 DNA is TGCAGTGCTAGTCCTGCTAGCGGGGACCAAGAGACCCAGTACTTC.

The genes are TRBV28 and TRBJ2-2; maybe TRBD2 (7 bases). The ends were cut back, 9 bases at V and 6 bases at J, with 17 bases in the middle. The CDR3 extends over 14 amino acids. Germline V gives CDR1 MDHEN, CDR2 SYDVKM. The CDR3, as DNA: TGTGCCAGTGGGGGGGGCCTCACCCCCGGGGAGCTGTTTTTT. This encodes CASGGGLTPGELFF.

J is TRBJ2-3 and V is TRBV7-9; D is unresolved. The CDR3 contains 12 residues. Germline loops: CDR1 SEHNR, CDR2 FQNEAQ (reference sequence). Trimming removed 5 bases at V and 7 bases at J, with 10 bases between. The CDR3 region is CASSRSENTQYF. For the CDR3, the DNA is TGTGCCAGCAGCCGTAGTGAAAATACGCAGTATTTT.

The chain links TRBV28 to TRBJ1-4; D call uncertain. V shed 3 bases and J shed 4 bases, with 9 bases lying between them. This CDR3 is built from 14 residues. Per the germline V gene, CDR1 is MDHEN and CDR2 is SYDVKM. CDR3 coding DNA: TGTGCCAGCAGTTTCGGAGGGTTTAATGAAAAACTGTTTTTT. Amino acid sequence: CASSFGGFNEKLFF.

J is TRBJ1-1 and V is TRBV6-5; D is possibly TRBD1 (6 bases). CDR1 is MNHEY, CDR2 SVGAGI, per germline. V lost 6 bases and J 5 bases, leaving 13 bases between the germline ends. This CDR3 is built from 13 residues. DNA of the CDR3: TGTGCCAGCAGAGCAGGGGTAGGGACTGAAGCTTTCTTT. Translation gives CASRAGVGTEAFF.

Notes on this clone: One end of the junction varies from germline; a read error may be responsible. The J gene is TRBJ2-7, the V gene TRBV18; D is tentatively TRBD1 or TRBD2 (6 bases each). This CDR3 has 13 residues. Germline assignment: CDR1 KGHSH and CDR2 LQKENI. The CDR3 is CASSPEVTGAMGF. The CDR3 nucleotides are TGTGCCAGCTCACCAGAGGTAACGGGGGCCATGGGGTTC. The variable domain in full, with the rest retrieved from reference TRBV18 and TRBJ2-7, is NAGVMQNPRHLVRRRGQEARLRCSPMKGHSHVYWYRQLPEEGLKFMVYLQKENIIDESGMPKERFSAEFPKEGPSILRIQQVVRGDSAAYFCASSPEVTGAMGFGPGTRLTVT.

This sequence joins TRBV5-1 and TRBJ2-3, with D maybe TRBD2 (7 bases). This CDR3 has 15 residues. Between the trimmed V and J ends, which lost 3 bases and 3 bases, there was a span of 14 bases. Germline CDR1 and CDR2: SGHRS and YFSETQ. CDR3 residues: CASSSPGGRTDTQYF. The CDR3 region has the DNA TGCGCCAGCAGCTCTCCGGGGGGCCGAACAGATACGCAGTATTTT. Variable domain in full (rest from reference TRBV5-1 and TRBJ2-3): KAGVTQTPRYLIKTRGQQVTLSCSPISGHRSVSWYQQTPGQGLQFLFEYFSETQRNKGNFPGRFSGRQFSNSRSEMNVSTLELGDSALYLCASSSPGGRTDTQYFGPGTRLTVL.

In its sample, this clone was seen a few times. The chain uses TRBV24-1 and TRBJ1-2, with D perhaps TRBD1 (6 bases). The germline gives CDR1 KGHDR, CDR2 SFDVKD. CDR3 size: 12 residues. V lost 6 bases and J lost 6, with 10 bases in between. CDR3 protein: CATSQQGNGYTF. The CDR3 DNA sequence: TGTGCCACCAGTCAACAGGGAAATGGCTACACCTTC.

This chain connects TRBV28 to TRBJ2-7; 12 nucleotides line up with TRBD2. CDR1 MDHEN and CDR2 SYDVKM come from the germline V gene. The CDR3 length is 13 residues. The V segment lost 2 bases and the J segment 12 bases; nucleotides outside the gene matches: 5. CDR3 protein: CASSLGTSGLGYF. Written as DNA, the CDR3 is TGTGCCAGCAGTTTAGGGACTAGCGGGTTAGGGTACTTC.

The V call is TRBV7-9, the J call TRBJ2-5; no clear D gene. Germline CDR1 is SEHNR and CDR2 is FQNEAQ (reference sequence). This CDR3 has 11 amino acids. V lost 5 bases to trimming and J lost 5 bases, with 6 bases between them. The CDR3 region is CASSPKETQYF. The CDR3 bases are TGTGCCAGCAGCCCAAAGGAGACCCAGTACTTC.

This rearrangement joins TRBV6-5 to TRBJ2-7; the D is unclear. Germline CDR1 reads MNHEY; CDR2 reads SVGAGI. Trimming pared 6 bases from V and 4 bases from J, leaving 19 bases between. This CDR3 is built from 15 residues. CDR3 in DNA: TGTGCCAGCAGGATAAACAGATCCGGTCAGTACGAGCAGTACTTC. It yields the protein CASRINRSGQYEQYF.

The chain uses TRBV6-1 and TRBJ1-1, with no clear D. The CDR3 length is 13 residues. The germline V gene has CDR1 MNHNS and CDR2 SASEGT. V lost 0 bases and J 10 bases, leaving 12 bases between the germline ends. The CDR3 spells CASSEALHGRAFF. The CDR3 DNA reads as TGTGCCAGCAGTGAAGCGCTTCATGGGCGAGCTTTCTTT.

J is TRBJ2-2 and V is TRBV19, with TRBD2 matching 9 bases. The CDR3 runs to 15 residues. Germline assignment: CDR1 LNHDA and CDR2 SQIVND (reference sequence). The trim removed 7 bases at V and 5 bases at J, leaving 8 bases unmatched. CDR3 protein: CASTTGLADTGELFF. CDR3 nucleotide sequence: TGTGCCAGTACAACGGGACTAGCAGATACCGGGGAGCTGTTTTTT.

A single count supports this clone. This sequence joins TRBV2 and TRBJ2-5, with D hard to call. Deletions cut 1 base from V and 0 bases from J, with 3 bases between. The germline gives CDR1 SNHLY, CDR2 FYNNEI. CDR3 length equals 13 residues. The CDR3 region is CASSEEHQETQYF. CDR3 in DNA: TGTGCCAGCAGTGAAGAACACCAAGAGACCCAGTACTTC.

The V gene is TRBV5-1, the J gene TRBJ2-7; 7 bases agree with TRBD1. With 3 bases clipped from V and 0 bases from J, the junction kept 3 bases outside the gene matches. Germline CDR1 and CDR2: SGHRS and YFSETQ. The CDR3 sequence is 14 residues long. The CDR3 nucleotides are TGCGCCAGCAGCTACAGGGGAAGCTCCTACGAGCAGTACTTC. Protein: CASSYRGSSYEQYF.